This section outlines one T cell receptor beta chain sequence together with its context. Its target is unknown. Chemo-refractory metastatic non-small-cell lung cancer patients underwent focal radiation alongside CTLA-4 blockade with ipilimumab. Data came from immunoSEQ multiplex PCR; TCRdb stores just in-frame clones and leaves some out. The data contain some 18,000 clones, roughly 83% of them singletons. The data were taken from a study of radiotherapy plus CTLA-4 blockade in lung cancer. Overall study context: Of the patients, about 17% showed objective responses and around 32% attained disease control.

Findings of the study overall: Radiotherapy plus ipilimumab was followed by expansion in blood of tumor-derived TCR clones.

Sequencing used peripheral blood, obtained from a patient treated with radiotherapy plus ipilimumab. This TCR derives from a human donor with non-small cell lung cancer whose response to radiotherapy plus ipilimumab could not be evaluated.

The CDR3 is CASSFGGNTGELFF. CDR3 nucleotide sequence: TGTGCCAGCAGCTTTGGAGGGAACACCGGGGAGCTGTTTTTT. This chain links TRBV5-5 with TRBJ2-2; TRBD2 might be the D (5 bases). Germline V CDR1 and CDR2: SGHKS, YYEKEE (reference sequence). The CDR3 loop spans 14 amino acids. The V end was cut by 2 bases, the J end by 1 base, with 6 bases between.